Listed here are 20 T cell receptor beta chains from one sample, sequenced in a study of naive and memory T cell subsets. The SP2 primer and nested alpha and beta constant region primers amplified ligated cDNA in four rounds. TCRdb called the 5' RACE reads again in MiXCR, with one record for every CDR3 protein. Of about 60,000 distinct CDR3 sequences in the sample, less than 10% were seen once. An oligonucleotide containing a UMI was ligated to the 3' end of TCR cDNA. The receptors were sampled from a female donor in good health.

The chain couples TRBV20-1 to TRBJ2-3; tentative D call: TRBD1 (6 bases). CDR3 size: 13 residues. Germline V CDR1 and CDR2: DFQATT, SNEGSKA (reference sequence). V lost 7 bases, J lost 2 bases, and 13 bases lay in between. CDR3 nucleotide sequence: TGCAGTGAGAGGCACAGGGCCACAGATACGCAGTATTTT. Encoded protein: CSERHRATDTQYF.

The chain is built from TRBV15 and TRBJ1-2, with D unclear. The V end was cut by 7 bases, the J end by 0 bases, with 15 bases between. The germline V gene has CDR1 LNHNV and CDR2 YYDKDF (reference sequence). The CDR3 is made up of 15 amino acids. The CDR3 loop reads CATTPDWGPNYGYTF. In nucleotides, the CDR3 is TGTGCCACCACCCCGGACTGGGGTCCTAACTATGGCTACACCTTC.

This clonotype was seen only a few times. The rearrangement links TRBV5-6 to TRBJ2-1; D possibly uses TRBD1 or TRBD2 (6 bases each). This CDR3 has 18 residues. Germline loops: CDR1 SGHDT, CDR2 YYEEEE. The V end lost 5 bases, the J end lost 4 bases, and 25 bases lay between the germline ends. The CDR3 region is CASRPGAWWRDQYNEQFF. In nucleotides, the CDR3 is TGTGCCAGCAGGCCAGGGGCCTGGTGGCGGGATCAGTACAATGAGCAGTTCTTC.

This clonotype was detected ten times or more. The chain couples TRBV19 to TRBJ1-2, with 9 bases that match TRBD1. Trimming cost V 2 bases and J 4 bases; bases outside gene matches: 11. This CDR3 has 17 amino acids. CDR1 is LNHDA, CDR2 SQIVND, per germline (reference sequence). The CDR3 region has the DNA TGTGCCAGTAGTATACAACAGGGGGCGAGTCGGATCTATGGCTACACCTTC. Its translation: CASSIQQGASRIYGYTF. Full variable domain (rest looked up from reference TRBV19 and TRBJ1-2): DGGITQSPKYLFRKEGQNVTLSCEQNLNHDAMYWYRQDPGQGLRLIYYSQIVNDFQKGDIAEGYSVSREKKESFPLTVTSAQKNPTAFYLCASSIQQGASRIYGYTFGSGTRLTVV.

This clonotype was counted only a few times. The CDR3 DNA sequence: TGTGCCAGCAGCTTTGGCAGCGGGGGGCGCACCGGGGAGCTGTTTTTT. This codes for CASSFGSGGRTGELFF. The chain carries TRBV7-8 and TRBJ2-2, with 9 positions matching TRBD2. The length of the CDR3 is 16 residues. J was trimmed by 4 bases and V by 3 bases; bases with no gene match: 6. The V gene's germline CDR1 is SGHVS and CDR2 FQNEAQ.

Many counts were recorded for this clonotype. V is TRBV11-1 and J is TRBJ1-6, with D possibly TRBD1 on 6 matching bases. The CDR3 consists of 14 residues. Germline CDR1 is SGHAT and CDR2 is FQDESV (reference sequence). The ends were cut back, 4 bases at V and 6 bases at J, with 10 bases in the middle. For the CDR3, the DNA is TGTGCCAGCAGCTCATCCAGGGGTAATTCACCCCTCCACTTT. Translating it yields CASSSSRGNSPLHF. Drawing the rest from reference TRBV11-1 and TRBJ1-6, the complete variable domain is EAEVAQSPRYKITEKSQAVAFWCDPISGHATLYWYRQILGQGPELLVQFQDESVVDDSQLPKDRFSAERLKGVDSTLKIQPAELGDSAMYLCASSSSRGNSPLHFGNGTRLTVT.

In this sample, this clonotype turned up many times. CDR3 DNA: TGCGCCAGCAGCTTGGATGGACAGGGGGCCGGTGAGCAGTTCTTC. Encoded protein: CASSLDGQGAGEQFF. The J gene is TRBJ2-1, the V gene TRBV5-1; TRBD1 matches at 11 bases. The CDR3 covers 15 residues. CDR1 and CDR2 from the germline V gene are SGHRS and YFSETQ. The J segment lost 9 bases and the V segment lost 0 bases, leaving 5 bases of the junction unmatched.

Only a few counts were recorded for this clonotype. The J gene is TRBJ2-3, the V gene TRBV6-1; weak D call: TRBD2 (7 bases). Germline lookup yields CDR1 MNHNS and CDR2 SASEGT. The CDR3 has 15 amino acids. V was cut by 6 bases and J by 2 bases, with 15 bases left in between. The CDR3 reads CASREQGLNTDTQYF. DNA of the CDR3: TGTGCCAGCAGGGAACAGGGACTAAACACAGATACGCAGTATTTT.

On this clonotype: A much larger clone lies a single base off, so this may be a read error. The rearrangement links TRBV12-3 or TRBV12-4 to TRBJ1-2, with TRBD1 matching over 7 bases. The CDR3 has 13 residues. The CDR3 DNA reads TGTGCCAGCAGTCTGGGGACAGACTATGGCGACACCTTC. Translation: CASSLGTDYGDTF.

This clonotype was picked up a small number of times. The V and J genes are TRBV20-1 and TRBJ1-1; TRBD1 matches at 7 bases. Looked up from germline, CDR1 is DFQATT and CDR2 is SNEGSKA (reference sequence). This CDR3 region has 14 residues. Trimming removed 6 bases from V and 1 base from J; junction bases left unmatched: 8. The CDR3, as DNA: TGCAGTGCGAACGAGGACAGGCGGAACACTGAAGCTTTCTTT. The encoded protein is CSANEDRRNTEAFF.

There are many counts of this clonotype. The chain employs TRBV12-3 or TRBV12-4 and TRBJ1-5; 7 bases are shared with TRBD1. V was pared by 5 bases and J by 3 bases, with 10 bases of the junction left unmatched. CDR3 size: 16 residues. The CDR3 coding sequence is TGTGCCAGCAGTCCCAGCGGGACAGTTTTCAATCAGCCCCAGCATTTT. Its protein product is CASSPSGTVFNQPQHF.

The chain links TRBV12-3 or TRBV12-4 to TRBJ1-6; tentatively, D is TRBD1 (6 bases). This CDR3 is built from 15 residues. Between the trimmed V and J ends, which lost 6 bases and 5 bases, there was a span of 14 bases. The CDR3 region is CASRSRDTNNSPLHF. DNA for the CDR3: TGTGCCAGCAGGTCCCGGGACACCAATAATTCACCCCTCCACTTT.

This clonotype was picked up many times. An end of the junction does not agree with germline; a read error may underlie this. This sequence joins TRBV5-1 and TRBJ2-2; D may match TRBD1 or TRBD2 (6 bases each). Germline lookup yields CDR1 SGHRS and CDR2 YFSETQ. CDR3 length equals 13 residues. The CDR3 DNA reads as TGTGCCAGCAGTTTAGGGGGGACCGGGGAGCTGTTTTTT. Translating gives CASSLGGTGELFF.

This clonotype appeared many times. The V and J genes are TRBV6-1 and TRBJ2-3, with D perhaps matching TRBD2 (6 bases). V was clipped by 6 bases and J by 1 base, with 17 bases between them. This CDR3 region has 16 residues. Germline lookup yields CDR1 MNHNS and CDR2 SASEGT. CDR3 protein: CASSGGGIWGTDTQYF. The CDR3 region has the DNA TGTGCCAGCAGCGGGGGAGGTATATGGGGCACAGATACGCAGTATTTT.

There are many counts of this clonotype. The rearrangement joins TRBV29-1 to TRBJ2-7; TRBD1 matches at 8 bases. The CDR3 has 13 amino acids. V gave up 7 bases and J gave up 2 bases; unmatched junction bases: 7. Germline V gives CDR1 SQVTM, CDR2 ANQGSEA. The CDR3 region is CSARGTGAYEQYF. DNA for the CDR3: TGCAGCGCTCGGGGGACAGGAGCCTACGAGCAGTACTTC.

The table lists this clonotype with a few counts. The CDR3 region has the DNA TGTGCCAGCAGCTTAGCCCGGGCGGACGAGCAGTACTTC. Amino acid sequence: CASSLARADEQYF. This rearrangement joins TRBV11-1 to TRBJ2-7, with D hard to call. Germline CDR1 reads SGHAT; CDR2 reads FQDESV (reference sequence). This CDR3 spans 13 amino acids. Deletions cut 0 bases from V and 5 bases from J, with 8 bases between. The full variable domain, rest sourced from reference TRBV11-1 and TRBJ2-7, is EAEVAQSPRYKITEKSQAVAFWCDPISGHATLYWYRQILGQGPELLVQFQDESVVDDSQLPKDRFSAERLKGVDSTLKIQPAELGDSAMYLCASSLARADEQYFGPGTRLTVT.

This chain uses TRBV6-6 with TRBJ2-7; 9 bases agree with TRBD1. J gave up 1 base and V 5 bases, and 6 bases lay outside the gene matches. CDR3 length: 15 residues. The germline gives CDR1 MNHNY, CDR2 SVGAGI (reference sequence). The CDR3 nucleotides read TGTGCCAGCAGTCCCGGGACAGGGAGTTCCTACGAGCAGTACTTC. Translation gives CASSPGTGSSYEQYF.

J is TRBJ1-2 and V is TRBV2; weak D call: TRBD1 (6 bases). V was cut by 2 bases and J by 4 bases, with 14 bases left in between. CDR3 length: 15 residues. CDR1 is SNHLY, CDR2 FYNNEI, per germline. The chain's CDR3 is CASSESGGYGYGYTF. The DNA of the CDR3 is TGTGCCAGCAGTGAATCTGGGGGCTACGGCTATGGCTACACCTTC.

Only a few counts were recorded for this clonotype. The rearrangement uses TRBV12-5 and TRBJ1-1; D not certain. The V end was cut by 2 bases, the J end by 7 bases, with 20 bases between. The CDR3 is 16 residues long. Germline CDR1 is LGHNT and CDR2 is FRNRAP. CDR3 coding DNA: TGTGCTAGTGGTTTGCCGGGCCAATCAAATATCAATGAAGCTTTCTTT. This translates into CASGLPGQSNINEAFF.

This clonotype has a count of ten or more. The chain joins TRBV2 to TRBJ2-3; 12 bases align to TRBD2. The germline gives CDR1 SNHLY, CDR2 FYNNEI. Losses at the gene ends were 5 bases for V and 1 base for J; bases not matched to a gene: 7. The CDR3 runs to 17 residues. The CDR3 DNA is TGTGCCAGCAGTCTCGGGACTAGCGGGCTAGGCACAGATACGCAGTATTTT. It is translated as CASSLGTSGLGTDTQYF.